This T cell receptor beta chain was recovered during a study of blood T cell repertoires in COVID-19. Study-wide context: The study drew acute and convalescent COVID-19 samples from the United States, Italy and Spain. T cells, B-cell-depleted T cells, or PBMCs provided the cDNA or gDNA that served as material.

Per the original data handling: Amplification of reference gene primers was used by the study to estimate nucleated cell counts. Assay used: immunoSEQ multiplex PCR; TCRdb lists only in-frame clones, some missing. The V and J calls and clone size are taken from that table; D and trimming were inferred from the DNA. The sample lists tens of thousands of clones; roughly 81% were seen once. The CDR3 length is 14 residues. Germline V gene sequence: CDR1 SGHTS, CDR2 YDEGEE. V lost 2 bases to trimming and J lost 7 bases, with 12 bases between them. The sample consisted of peripheral blood. The gene calls are TRBV5-8 and TRBJ1-4; no reliable D call. This clonotype originated in a woman aged 55-69 years with acute or convalescent COVID-19. CDR3 loop: CASSFFPRGEKLFF. In nucleotides, the CDR3 is TGTGCCAGCAGCTTCTTCCCAAGAGGTGAAAAACTGTTTTTT.